This TCR beta chain was profiled in a study of graft-versus-host responses after intestinal transplantation. TCRdb's copy holds only in-frame clones and misses some; the assay was immunoSEQ multiplex PCR. The sample has approximately 89,000 clones, around nine tenths seen once. For this clone: Its antigen is not identified.

Source: unstimulated CD4+ T cells sorted from spleen or lymph node cells, taken before intestinal transplant. The receptor comes from a human donor who received an intestinal transplant.

CDR3: CASSPTGGGNEQFF. Here the CDR3 DNA reads TGTGCCAGCAGCCCCACAGGGGGTGGGAATGAGCAGTTCTTC. The chain is built from TRBV7-3 and TRBJ2-1, with 8 bases aligning to TRBD1. The J segment lost 7 bases and the V segment lost 5 bases, leaving 7 bases of the junction unmatched. The CDR3 is 14 residues long. Per the germline V gene, CDR1 is SGHTA and CDR2 is FQGTGA.